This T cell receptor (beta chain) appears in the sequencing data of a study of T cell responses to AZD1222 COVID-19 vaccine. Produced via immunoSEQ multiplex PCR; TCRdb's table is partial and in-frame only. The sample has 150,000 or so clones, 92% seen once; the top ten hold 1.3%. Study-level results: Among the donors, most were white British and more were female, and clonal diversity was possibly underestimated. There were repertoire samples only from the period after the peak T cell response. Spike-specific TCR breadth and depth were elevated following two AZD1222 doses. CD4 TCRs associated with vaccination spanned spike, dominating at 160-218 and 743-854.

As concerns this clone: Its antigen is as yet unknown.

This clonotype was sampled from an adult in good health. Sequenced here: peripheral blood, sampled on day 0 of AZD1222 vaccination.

As DNA, the CDR3 is TGTGCCAGCATTCCGGCCAGGGACGCTTTCTTT. It yields the protein CASIPARDAFF. This chain links TRBV2 with TRBJ1-1; D is perhaps TRBD1 (5 bases). The ends were cut back, 7 bases at V and 11 bases at J, with 14 bases in the middle. There are 11 residues in the CDR3. Looked up from germline, CDR1 is SNHLY and CDR2 is FYNNEI.